The rows below give T cell receptor beta chains drawn from one sample of a study of regulatory T cells in long-lasting Graves disease. TCRdb re-derived calls from the multiplex PCR reads in MiXCR, one entry per CDR3 protein. This sample has some 470,000 distinct CDR3 sequences, with roughly 21% found just once. The sequencing used peripheral blood mononuclear cells (PBMCs), collected when the disease was refractory, from a patient treated with antithyroid drugs. These receptors originate from a female donor with Graves disease. Both conserved end residues are part of each CDR3. A D gene is named only where the DNA matches it firmly. Size is omitted from some rows. Given values are once, few, many or a class for expanded clones.

clone_size cdr3_length d_call j_call v_call cdr3_nt cdr3_aa
few 16 . TRBJ1-5 TRBV4-3 TGCGCCAGCAGCCTCACTGGACAGCTTAGCAATCAGCCCCAGCATTTT CASSLTGQLSNQPQHF
many 14 TRBD2 TRBJ2-7 TRBV12-3/TRBV12-4 TGTGCCAGCAGTCCGGGACTAGCGAACCACGAGCAGTACTTC CASSPGLANHEQYF
few 13 . TRBJ1-5 TRBV20-1 TGCAGTGCTAGCGCTGGGGGCGATCAGCCCCAGCATTTT CSASAGGDQPQHF
few 12 TRBD1 TRBJ2-1 TRBV12-5 TGTGCTAGTGGCTGGACAGGACCCAAGCAGTTCTTC CASGWTGPKQFF
. 15 . TRBJ1-3 TRBV28 TGTGCCAGCAGTTTGGGGCATTTGACGGGAAACACCATATATTTT CASSLGHLTGNTIYF
many 15 TRBD1 TRBJ1-4 TRBV2 TGTGCCAGCATTGCTACGGGACAGGGGTATGAAAAACTGTTTTTT CASIATGQGYEKLFF
many 14 . TRBJ1-6 TRBV7-9 TGTGCCAGCAGCTTGCCCGGTTATAATTCACCCCTCCACTTT CASSLPGYNSPLHF
. 13 TRBD1 TRBJ2-7 TRBV20-1 TGCAGTGCGGACGGACAGGGGGCGGACGAGCAGTACTTC CSADGQGADEQYF
. 13 . TRBJ1-5 TRBV6-1 TGTGCCAGCAGTGGGTCGGCTAATCAGCCCCAGCATTTT CASSGSANQPQHF
few 14 . TRBJ2-4 TRBV6-2/TRBV6-3 TGTGCCAGCATTGCCGAATGGACAGAAAACATTCAGTACTTC CASIAEWTENIQYF
many 14 . TRBJ2-7 TRBV28 TGTGCCAGCAGTTTCCGATCTTCTCCCTACGAGCAGTACTTC CASSFRSSPYEQYF
. 15 . TRBJ2-7 TRBV4-1 TGCGCCAGCAGCCAAGATGCCGGGGTCTCCTACGAGCAGTACTTC CASSQDAGVSYEQYF
few 15 TRBD1 TRBJ1-2 TRBV20-1 TGCAGTGCTCCTGACCCCCCGGGACAGAACTATGGCTACACCTTC CSAPDPPGQNYGYTF
many 15 TRBD1 TRBJ2-7 TRBV12-3/TRBV12-4 TGTGCCAGCAGCGAGGACAGGGTCAGCTCCTACGAGCAGTACTTC CASSEDRVSSYEQYF
few 13 . TRBJ1-4 TRBV20-1 TGCAGTGCGAGGACCGTGGTAGGAGAAAAACTGTTTTTT CSARTVVGEKLFF
many 15 . TRBJ1-2 TRBV12-3/TRBV12-4 TGTGCCAGCAGATACCACCGGGGCCCCGTCTATGGCTACACCTTC CASRYHRGPVYGYTF
few 15 TRBD1 TRBJ2-5 TRBV14 TGTGCCAGCAGCCAAGGCAGGGGGCGGATCGAGACCCAGTACTTC CASSQGRGRIETQYF
many 13 . TRBJ1-1 TRBV28 TGTGCCAGCAACGGGGGCCTGAACACTGAAGCTTTCTTT CASNGGLNTEAFF
. 17 . TRBJ2-6 TRBV5-1 TGCGCCAGCAGCTTGGAGAGACAGAGAGCCGGGGCCAACGTCCTGACTTTC CASSLERQRAGANVLTF
few 13 . TRBJ1-2 TRBV5-1 TGCGCCAGCAGCTTGGCGGCGGGCTATGGCTACACCTTC CASSLAAGYGYTF
once 12 TRBD1 TRBJ1-1 TRBV5-1 TGCGCCAGCAGCTACGGGACAGCCGAAGCTTTCTTT CASSYGTAEAFF
many 14 . TRBJ1-1 TRBV24-1 TGTGCCACCAGTGAGGGGCGGAAGAACACTGAAGCTTTCTTT CATSEGRKNTEAFF
few 16 TRBD2 TRBJ2-3 TRBV20-1 TGCAGTGCTTTCCTTACTAGCGGGGAATCCACAGATACGCAGTATTTT CSAFLTSGESTDTQYF
few 12 . TRBJ1-2 TRBV24-1 TGTGCCACCAGTGATTACAACTATGGCTACACCTTC CATSDYNYGYTF
. 16 . TRBJ2-5 TRBV19 TGTGCCAGTAGTATAGATCTGAAGTTGGTTCAAGAGACCCAGTACTTC CASSIDLKLVQETQYF
many 13 . TRBJ2-7 TRBV6-5 TGTGCCAGCAGTTCTGGACACTACTACGAGCAGTACTTC CASSSGHYYEQYF
many 14 . TRBJ1-2 TRBV5-1 TGCGCCAGCAGCCCCCGGGAGACTAACTATGGCTACACCTTC CASSPRETNYGYTF
. 10 . TRBJ1-1 TRBV29-1 TGCAGCGCCGACGTCGATCGGGCTTTCTTT CSADVDRAFF
many 13 . TRBJ2-5 TRBV24-1 TGTGCCACCAGTGGGACTCCTAAAGAGACCCAGTACTTC CATSGTPKETQYF
few 14 . TRBJ1-1 TRBV6-1 TGTGCCAGCAGGCCCGGACAAATGAACACTGAAGCTTTCTTT CASRPGQMNTEAFF
. 14 . TRBJ2-1 TRBV6-1 TGTGCCAGCATGGGGGCGGGAGCGAGCGATGAGCAGTTCTTC CASMGAGASDEQFF
many 13 . TRBJ1-1 TRBV19 TGTGCCAGTAGTATTAAGGCGGGCACTGAAGCTTTCTTT CASSIKAGTEAFF
many 15 . TRBJ2-2 TRBV5-1 TGCGCCAGCAGCTTCTCTTCCCTGAACACCGGGGAGCTGTTTTTT CASSFSSLNTGELFF
. 13 . TRBJ1-1 TRBV7-6 TGTGCCAGCAGCCCCGAAATAAACACTGAAGCTTTCTTT CASSPEINTEAFF
many 15 . TRBJ1-4 TRBV2 TGTGCCAGCAGTGAAGGGGTTGCAACTAATGAAAAACTGTTTTTT CASSEGVATNEKLFF
few 15 . TRBJ2-2 TRBV19 TGTGCCAGTAGGTTTGTCGCACGATACACCGGGGAGCTGTTTTTT CASRFVARYTGELFF
few 13 . TRBJ1-1 TRBV6-1 TGTGCCAGCAGGTGGGGATACAAGACTGAAGCTTTCTTT CASRWGYKTEAFF
many 17 . TRBJ2-7 TRBV10-1 TGCGCCAGCAGTGAAGGGGACGGCAGGGCCGGGACCTACGAGCAGTACTTC CASSEGDGRAGTYEQYF
. 13 . TRBJ2-1 TRBV7-2 TGTGCCAGCAGCCACTCTATGATAAATGAGCAGTTCTTC CASSHSMINEQFF
. 13 . TRBJ2-3 TRBV28 TGTGCCAGCAACGGGGGCACCGAGGATACGCAGTATTTT CASNGGTEDTQYF
. 18 . TRBJ2-6 TRBV9 TGTGCCAGCAGCGCCCACCGGGACTTCTGGATTGGGGCCAACGTCCTGACTTTC CASSAHRDFWIGANVLTF
. 14 TRBD1 TRBJ1-2 TRBV5-1 TGCGCCAGCAGCGCCGGGACAGGGAGTTATGGCTACACCTTC CASSAGTGSYGYTF
. 16 TRBD1 TRBJ1-4 TRBV6-4 TGTGCCAGCAGTTACTTGGGGACAGACGCTAATGAAAAACTGTTTTTT CASSYLGTDANEKLFF
few 14 . TRBJ2-3 TRBV6-2/TRBV6-3 TGTGCCAGCAGTTACGGGGCGGACACAGATACGCAGTATTTT CASSYGADTDTQYF
many 15 . TRBJ1-5 TRBV6-5 TGTGCCAGCAGTTACTCAAGCGATTCCAATCAGCCCCAGCATTTT CASSYSSDSNQPQHF
many 13 . TRBJ1-2 TRBV28 TGTGCCAGCAGTTTATCAGGATCTATGGGCTACACCTTC CASSLSGSMGYTF
. 11 . TRBJ2-7 TRBV7-9 TGTGCCAGCAGCACTTCCCGGGAGCAGTACTTC CASSTSREQYF
many 14 TRBD2 TRBJ2-7 TRBV7-9 TGTGCCAGCAGCTGGACTAGCGGGAACTACGAGCAGTACTTC CASSWTSGNYEQYF
many 14 . TRBJ2-7 TRBV28 TGTGCCAGCACCTCTCCTCATGGATCCTACGAGCAGTACTTC CASTSPHGSYEQYF